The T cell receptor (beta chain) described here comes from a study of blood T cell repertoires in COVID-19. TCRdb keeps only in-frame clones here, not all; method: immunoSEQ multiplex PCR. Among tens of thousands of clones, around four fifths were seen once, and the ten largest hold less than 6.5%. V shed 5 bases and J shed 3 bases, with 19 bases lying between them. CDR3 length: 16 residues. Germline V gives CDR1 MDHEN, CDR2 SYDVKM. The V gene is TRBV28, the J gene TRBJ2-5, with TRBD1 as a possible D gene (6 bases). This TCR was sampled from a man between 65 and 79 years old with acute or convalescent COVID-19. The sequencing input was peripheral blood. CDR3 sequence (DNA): TGTGCCAGCAGTGGGACCGGGACATATCCTAAAGAGACCCAGTACTTC. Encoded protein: CASSGTGTYPKETQYF. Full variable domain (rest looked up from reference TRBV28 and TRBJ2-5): DVKVTQSSRYLVKRTGEKVFLECVQDMDHENMFWYRQDPGLGLRLIYFSYDVKMKEKGDIPEGYSVSREKKERFSLILESASTNQTSMYLCASSGTGTYPKETQYFGPGTRLLVL.